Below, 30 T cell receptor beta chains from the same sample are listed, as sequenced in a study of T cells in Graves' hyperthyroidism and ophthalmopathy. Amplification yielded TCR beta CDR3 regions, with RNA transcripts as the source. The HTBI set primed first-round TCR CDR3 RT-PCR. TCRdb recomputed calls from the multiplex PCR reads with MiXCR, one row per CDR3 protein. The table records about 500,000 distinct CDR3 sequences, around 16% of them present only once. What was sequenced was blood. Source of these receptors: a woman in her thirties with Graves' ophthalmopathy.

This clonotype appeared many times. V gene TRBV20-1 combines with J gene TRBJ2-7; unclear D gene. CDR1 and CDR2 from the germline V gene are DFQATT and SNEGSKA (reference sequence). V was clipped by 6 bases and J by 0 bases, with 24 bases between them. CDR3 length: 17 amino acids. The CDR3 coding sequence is TGCAGTGCCCTAGAACCGGCAGCCTTATACTTCTCCTACGAGCAGTACTTC. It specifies CSALEPAALYFSYEQYF.

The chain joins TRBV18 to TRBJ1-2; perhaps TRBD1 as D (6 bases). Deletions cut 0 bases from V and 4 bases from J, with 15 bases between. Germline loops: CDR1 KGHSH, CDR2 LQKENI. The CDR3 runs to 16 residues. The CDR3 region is CASSPPWSGALYGYTF. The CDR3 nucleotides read TGTGCCAGCTCACCACCTTGGTCAGGGGCCCTCTATGGCTACACCTTC.

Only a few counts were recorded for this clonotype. The CDR3 protein is CASTSGQGATGELFF. CDR3 DNA sequence: TGTGCCAGCACCTCGGGGCAGGGGGCCACCGGGGAGCTGTTTTTT. The chain has TRBV9 and TRBJ2-2; TRBD1 matches at 8 bases. The CDR3 length is 15 residues. Looked up from germline, CDR1 is SGDLS and CDR2 is YYNGEE. V gave up 6 bases and J gave up 4 bases; unmatched junction bases: 8.

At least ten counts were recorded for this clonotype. Here the CDR3 reads CASSYGKDRGYSNYGYTF. Written as DNA, the CDR3 is TGTGCCAGCAGTTACGGCAAGGACAGGGGCTACTCTAACTATGGCTACACCTTC. This chain uses TRBV6-5 with TRBJ1-2; TRBD1 aligns across 9 bases. The length of the CDR3 is 18 residues. After removal of 2 bases from V and 0 bases from J, the junction contained 10 bases not matched to a gene. In germline, CDR1 is MNHEY, CDR2 SVGAGI.

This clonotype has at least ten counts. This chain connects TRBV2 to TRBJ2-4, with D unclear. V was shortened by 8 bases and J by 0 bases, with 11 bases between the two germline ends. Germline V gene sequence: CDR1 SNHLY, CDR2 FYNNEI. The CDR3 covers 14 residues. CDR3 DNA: TGTGCCAGCCTTCTGAAAGTAGCCAAAAACATTCAGTACTTC. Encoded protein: CASLLKVAKNIQYF. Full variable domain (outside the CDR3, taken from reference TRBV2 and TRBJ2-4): EPEVTQTPSHQVTQMGQEVILRCVPISNHLYFYWYRQILGQKVEFLVSFYNNEISEKSEIFDDQFSVERPDGSNFTLKIRSTKLEDSAMYFCASLLKVAKNIQYFGAGTRLSVL.

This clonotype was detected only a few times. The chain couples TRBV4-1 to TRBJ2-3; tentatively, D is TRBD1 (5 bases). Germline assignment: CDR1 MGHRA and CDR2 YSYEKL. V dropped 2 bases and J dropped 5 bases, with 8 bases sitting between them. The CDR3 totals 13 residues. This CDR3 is CASSQLQGDTQYF. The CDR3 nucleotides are TGCGCCAGCAGCCAACTCCAGGGAGATACGCAGTATTTT.

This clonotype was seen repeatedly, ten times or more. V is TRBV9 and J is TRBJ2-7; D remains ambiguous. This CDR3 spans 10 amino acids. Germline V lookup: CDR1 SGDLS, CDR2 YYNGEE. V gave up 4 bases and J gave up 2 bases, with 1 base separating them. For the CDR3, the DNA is TGTGCCAGCAGCCCCTACGAGCAGTACTTC. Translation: CASSPYEQYF.

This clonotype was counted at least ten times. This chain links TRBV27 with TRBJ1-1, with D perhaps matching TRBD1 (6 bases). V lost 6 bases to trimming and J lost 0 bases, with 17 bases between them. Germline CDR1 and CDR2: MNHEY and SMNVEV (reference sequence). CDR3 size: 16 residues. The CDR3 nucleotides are TGTGCCAGCAGCCCTGGGGGGGCCAGGGTGAACACTGAAGCTTTCTTT. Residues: CASSPGGARVNTEAFF.

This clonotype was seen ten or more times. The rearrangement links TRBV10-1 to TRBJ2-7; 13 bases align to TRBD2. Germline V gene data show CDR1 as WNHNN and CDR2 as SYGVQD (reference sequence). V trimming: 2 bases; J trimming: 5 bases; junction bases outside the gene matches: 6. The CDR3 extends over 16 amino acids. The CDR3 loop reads CASSEGGLAGNDEQYF. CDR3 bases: TGCGCCAGCAGTGAGGGGGGACTAGCGGGAAACGACGAGCAGTACTTC.

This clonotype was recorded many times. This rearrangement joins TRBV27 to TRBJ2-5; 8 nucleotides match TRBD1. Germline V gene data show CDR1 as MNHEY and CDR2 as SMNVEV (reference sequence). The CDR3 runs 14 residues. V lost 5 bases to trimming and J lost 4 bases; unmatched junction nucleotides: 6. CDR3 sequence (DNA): TGTGCCAGCAGTCCCTCAGACAGGGGAGAGACCCAGTACTTC. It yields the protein CASSPSDRGETQYF.

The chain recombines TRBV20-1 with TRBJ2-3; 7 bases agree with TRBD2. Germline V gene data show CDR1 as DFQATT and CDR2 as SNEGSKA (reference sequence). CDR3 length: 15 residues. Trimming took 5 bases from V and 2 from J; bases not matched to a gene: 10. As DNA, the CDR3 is TGCAGTGCTCAGAAGGCGGGAGAGACCACAGATACGCAGTATTTT. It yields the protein CSAQKAGETTDTQYF.

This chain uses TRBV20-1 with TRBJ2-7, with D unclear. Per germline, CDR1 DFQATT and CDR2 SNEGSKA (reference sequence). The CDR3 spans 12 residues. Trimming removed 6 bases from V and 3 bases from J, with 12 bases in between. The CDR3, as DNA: TGCAGTGCCATCCCGTTGGGCTACGAGCAGTACTTC. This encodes CSAIPLGYEQYF.

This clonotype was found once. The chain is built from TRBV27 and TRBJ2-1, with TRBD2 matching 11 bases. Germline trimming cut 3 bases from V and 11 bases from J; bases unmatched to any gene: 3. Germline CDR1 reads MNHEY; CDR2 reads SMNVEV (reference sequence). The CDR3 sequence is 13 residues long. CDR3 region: CASSFTSGSQQFF. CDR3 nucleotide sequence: TGTGCCAGCAGTTTTACTAGCGGGAGCCAGCAGTTCTTC.

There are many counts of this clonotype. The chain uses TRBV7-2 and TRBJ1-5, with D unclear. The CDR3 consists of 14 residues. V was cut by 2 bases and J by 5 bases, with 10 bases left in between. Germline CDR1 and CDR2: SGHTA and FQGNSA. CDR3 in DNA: TGTGCCAGCAGCTTATTCGGGTCGCATCAGCCCCAGCATTTT. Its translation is CASSLFGSHQPQHF.

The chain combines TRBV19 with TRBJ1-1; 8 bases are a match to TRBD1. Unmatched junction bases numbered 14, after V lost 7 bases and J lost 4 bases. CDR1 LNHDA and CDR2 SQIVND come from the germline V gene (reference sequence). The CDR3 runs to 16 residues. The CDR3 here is CASIRVSAGGITEAFF. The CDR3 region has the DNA TGTGCCAGTATCAGGGTGTCCGCAGGGGGCATCACTGAAGCTTTCTTT.

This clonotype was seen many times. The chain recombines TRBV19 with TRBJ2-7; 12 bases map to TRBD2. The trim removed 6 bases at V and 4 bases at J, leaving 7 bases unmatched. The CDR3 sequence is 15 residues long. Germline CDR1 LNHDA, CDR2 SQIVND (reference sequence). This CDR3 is CASSLLAGGRYEQYF. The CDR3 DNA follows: TGTGCCAGTAGCCTACTAGCGGGAGGCAGGTACGAGCAGTACTTC.

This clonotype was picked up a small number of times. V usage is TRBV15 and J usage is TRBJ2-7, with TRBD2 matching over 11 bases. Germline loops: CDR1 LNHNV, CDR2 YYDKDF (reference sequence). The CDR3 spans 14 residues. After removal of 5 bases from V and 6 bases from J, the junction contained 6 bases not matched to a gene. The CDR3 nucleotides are TGTGCCACCAGCGTACTAGCGGGAGTGGTCGAGCAGTACTTC. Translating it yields CATSVLAGVVEQYF.

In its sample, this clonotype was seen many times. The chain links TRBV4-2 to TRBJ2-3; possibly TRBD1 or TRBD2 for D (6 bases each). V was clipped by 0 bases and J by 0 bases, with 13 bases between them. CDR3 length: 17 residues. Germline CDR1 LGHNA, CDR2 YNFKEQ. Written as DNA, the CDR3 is TGTGCCAGCAGCCAAGATGGGGGCGGGACTAGCACAGATACGCAGTATTTT. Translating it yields CASSQDGGGTSTDTQYF.

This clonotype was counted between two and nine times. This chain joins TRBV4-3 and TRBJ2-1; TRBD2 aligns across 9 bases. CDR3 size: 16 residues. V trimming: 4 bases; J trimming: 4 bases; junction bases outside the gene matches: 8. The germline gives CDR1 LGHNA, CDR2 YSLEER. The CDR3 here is CASSPSGGGGYNEQFF. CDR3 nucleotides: TGCGCCAGCAGCCCCAGTGGCGGGGGGGGGTACAATGAGCAGTTCTTC.

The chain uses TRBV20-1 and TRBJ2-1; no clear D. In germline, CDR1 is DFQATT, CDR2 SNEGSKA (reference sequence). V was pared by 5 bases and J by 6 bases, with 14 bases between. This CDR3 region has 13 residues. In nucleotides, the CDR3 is TGCAGTGCTGAGGAAAGAATGGTCAATGAGCAGTTCTTC. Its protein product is CSAEERMVNEQFF.

In DNA, the CDR3 is TGTGCCACCAGTGGCGTTGTTGGGGACGAAGCTTTCTTT. Encoded protein: CATSGVVGDEAFF. V usage is TRBV24-1 and J usage is TRBJ1-1; possible D gene TRBD1, 5 bases. This CDR3 is 13 amino acids long. The germline V gene has CDR1 KGHDR and CDR2 SFDVKD. Trimming took off 5 bases at V and 8 bases at J, with 14 bases between the two ends.

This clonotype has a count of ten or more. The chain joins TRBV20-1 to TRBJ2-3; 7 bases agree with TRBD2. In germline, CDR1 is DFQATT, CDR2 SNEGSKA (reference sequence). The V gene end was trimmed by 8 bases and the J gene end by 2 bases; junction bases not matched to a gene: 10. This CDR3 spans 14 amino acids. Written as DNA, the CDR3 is TGCAGTCACCGGACTAGGAGGATCACAGATACGCAGTATTTT. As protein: CSHRTRRITDTQYF.

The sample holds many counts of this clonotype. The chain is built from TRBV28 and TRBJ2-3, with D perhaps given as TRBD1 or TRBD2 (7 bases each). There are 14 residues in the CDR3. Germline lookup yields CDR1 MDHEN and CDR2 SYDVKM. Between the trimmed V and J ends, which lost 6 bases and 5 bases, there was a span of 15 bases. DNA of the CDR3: TGTGCCAGCAGCCAGGGGGGGTCGGGAGATACGCAGTATTTT. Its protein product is CASSQGGSGDTQYF.

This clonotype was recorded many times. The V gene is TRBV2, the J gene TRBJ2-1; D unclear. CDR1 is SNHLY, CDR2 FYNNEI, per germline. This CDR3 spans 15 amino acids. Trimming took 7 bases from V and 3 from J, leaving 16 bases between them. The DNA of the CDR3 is TGTGCCAGCAATTATATCCTCTCGGGCTACAATGAGCAGTTCTTC. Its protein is CASNYILSGYNEQFF.

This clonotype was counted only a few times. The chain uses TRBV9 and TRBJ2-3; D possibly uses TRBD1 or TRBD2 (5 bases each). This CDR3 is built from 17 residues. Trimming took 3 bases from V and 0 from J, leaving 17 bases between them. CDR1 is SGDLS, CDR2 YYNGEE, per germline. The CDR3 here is CASSAGTDFTSTDTQYF. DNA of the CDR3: TGTGCCAGCAGCGCAGGGACGGACTTTACTAGCACAGATACGCAGTATTTT.

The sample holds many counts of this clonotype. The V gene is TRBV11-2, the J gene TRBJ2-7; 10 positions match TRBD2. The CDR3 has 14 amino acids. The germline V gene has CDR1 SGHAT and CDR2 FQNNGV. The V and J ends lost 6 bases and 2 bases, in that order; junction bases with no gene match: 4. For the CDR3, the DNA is TGTGCCAGCAGGGGACTAGCGCAACCCTACGAGCAGTACTTC. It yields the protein CASRGLAQPYEQYF.

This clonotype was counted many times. The CDR3 reads CASSLAPGSTYEQYF. In nucleotides, the CDR3 is TGCGCCAGCAGCTTGGCCCCGGGCAGTACCTACGAGCAGTACTTC. V gene TRBV5-1 combines with J gene TRBJ2-7; D is undetermined. The germline CDR1 and CDR2 sequences are SGHRS and YFSETQ. This CDR3 contains 15 residues. Trimming cost V 0 bases and J 2 bases, with 12 bases left between them.

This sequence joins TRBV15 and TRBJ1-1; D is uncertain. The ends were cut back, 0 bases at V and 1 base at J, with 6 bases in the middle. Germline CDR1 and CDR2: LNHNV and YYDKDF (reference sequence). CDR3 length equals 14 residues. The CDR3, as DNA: TGTGCCACCAGCAGAGATGTGAGGAACACTGAAGCTTTCTTT. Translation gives CATSRDVRNTEAFF.

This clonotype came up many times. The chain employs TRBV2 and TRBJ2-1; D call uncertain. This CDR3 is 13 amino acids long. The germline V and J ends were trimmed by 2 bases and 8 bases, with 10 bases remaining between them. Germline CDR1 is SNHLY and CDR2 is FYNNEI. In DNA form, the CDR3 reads TGTGCCAGCAGTGAAAATAGTGGGCATGAGCAGTTCTTC. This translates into CASSENSGHEQFF.

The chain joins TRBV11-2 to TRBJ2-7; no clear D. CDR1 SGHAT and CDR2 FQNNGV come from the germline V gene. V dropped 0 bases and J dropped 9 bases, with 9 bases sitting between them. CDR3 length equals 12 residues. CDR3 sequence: CASSLDNGWQYF. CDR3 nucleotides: TGTGCCAGCAGCTTAGATAACGGCTGGCAGTACTTC.